The table lists the clone carrying this T cell receptor (beta chain) with many counts. This sample was taken from a study of molecular identifiers for immune sequencing clone quantification. About the study: Four portions were sequenced after RNA from approximately 22,000 or 94,000 naive CD8 cells was split five ways in replicates.

Each CDR3 protein gets one entry after TCRdb re-called the PCR reads with MiXCR. The table records under 600,000 distinct CDR3 sequences, under 30% of them present only once. Trimming took off 7 bases at V and 2 bases at J, with 22 bases between the two ends. The CDR3 length is 16 residues. Germline V gives CDR1 SQVTM, CDR2 ANQGSEA. The TCR was taken from a human donor in good health. Some libraries in this study had Jurkat cell RNA spiked in. This chain connects TRBV29-1 to TRBJ2-3; D not resolved. The sequencing input was naive CD8+ T cells from blood, with Jurkat cell RNA spiked in. Subset specified: FACS-sorted CD8+CD4-CCR7+CD45RA+ naive T cells. CDR3 sequence reads: CSARPWSARPTDTQYF. For the CDR3, the DNA is TGCAGCGCACGACCGTGGTCCGCCCGACCCACAGATACGCAGTATTTT.